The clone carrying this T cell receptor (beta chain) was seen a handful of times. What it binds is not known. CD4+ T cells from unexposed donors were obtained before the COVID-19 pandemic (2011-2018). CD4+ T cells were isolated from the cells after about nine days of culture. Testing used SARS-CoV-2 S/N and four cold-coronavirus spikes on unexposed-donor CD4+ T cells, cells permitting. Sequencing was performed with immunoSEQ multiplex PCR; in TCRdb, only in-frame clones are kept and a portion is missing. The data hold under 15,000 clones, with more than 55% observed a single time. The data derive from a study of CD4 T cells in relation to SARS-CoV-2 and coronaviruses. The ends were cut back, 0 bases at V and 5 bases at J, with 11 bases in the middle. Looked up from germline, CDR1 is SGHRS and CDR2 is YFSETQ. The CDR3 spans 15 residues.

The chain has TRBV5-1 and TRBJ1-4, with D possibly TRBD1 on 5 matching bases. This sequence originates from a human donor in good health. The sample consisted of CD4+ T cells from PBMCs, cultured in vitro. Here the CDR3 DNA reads TGCGCCAGCAGCTTGGGAGGGGCCTCAAATGAAAAACTGTTTTTT. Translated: CASSLGGASNEKLFF.